This entry features one T cell receptor (beta chain) sequence. Germline values: CDR1 SQVTM, CDR2 ANQGSEA. This CDR3 comprises 15 residues. V gave up 7 bases and J gave up 7 bases; unmatched junction bases: 15. The data stem from a study of early T cells in non-severe SARS-CoV-2 infection. The protocol attached unique molecular identifiers to individual cDNA molecules. MiXCR was run by TCRdb on the 5' RACE reads, yielding one entry per CDR3 protein. The table lists approximately 60,000 distinct CDR3 sequences, about an eighth of them singletons. This chain uses TRBV29-1 with TRBJ2-4; 8 bases are a match to TRBD1. The receptor comes from an adult who was a healthcare worker with PCR-confirmed SARS-CoV-2 infection or an uninfected control (not recorded which). Sequencing was carried out using whole blood. DNA for the CDR3: TGCAGCGGGCTTGTACAGGGGGTTGAGGTCAACATTCAGTACTTC. This sequence encodes CSGLVQGVEVNIQYF.